This T cell receptor (beta chain) stems from a study of shared clonotypes between healthy human individuals. This table comes from immunoSEQ multiplex PCR, and its TCRdb copy is limited to in-frame clones, with some not included. The table has some 1.5 million clones, under 99% seen once. Notes on this clone: This specimen includes other DNA sequences encoding the same CDR3.

Trimming took 3 bases from V and 7 from J, leaving 10 bases between them. The CDR3 has 13 amino acids. CDR1 and CDR2 from the germline V gene are ENHRY and SYGVKD. The source material was naive CD4+ T cells sorted from blood. The subset: CD45RA+ positively selected. This clonotype originated in a man aged 25-45 years in good health. The chain links TRBV10-3 to TRBJ1-5; D is uncertain. The CDR3 region has the DNA TGTGCCATCAGTGACAAAGGAGGACAGCCCCAGCATTTT. It translates to CAISDKGGQPQHF.